This T cell receptor (beta chain) appears in the sequencing data of a study of beta chain features in type 1 diabetes. What was sequenced were expressed TCRB transcripts, since all of the isolated RNA had been reverse transcribed. Clones were read by immunoSEQ multiplex PCR, and TCRdb kept only the in-frame ones, dropping some. The profile shows approximately 330,000 clones, roughly 11% of them singletons. About 110 mL of blood, on average, came from one heparinised draw per donor. Sorting with CD45RO/CCR7/CD25/CD127/CD95/CD27 yielded naive, central memory, regulatory and stem-like memory CD4+ cells. The TCR sequence derives from a woman under 40 in good health. Sequencing input: naive CD4+ T cells from blood.

The DNA of the CDR3 is TGTGCCAGCAGCTTAGAGTCGGCTAGCGGGAGGGCCGGGCAGTTCTTC. Protein product: CASSLESASGRAGQFF. The chain has TRBV7-9 and TRBJ2-1, with 12 bases that match TRBD2. The CDR3 consists of 16 residues. V was clipped by 1 base and J by 12 bases; unmatched bases: 10. CDR1 SEHNR and CDR2 FQNEAQ come from the germline V gene (reference sequence).